Listed below are T cell receptor beta chains from one sample, sequenced in a study of radiation and T cells in renal cell carcinoma. Sequencing was performed with immunoSEQ multiplex PCR; in TCRdb, only in-frame clones are kept and a portion is missing. The table lists 70,000 to 100,000 clones, 70% to 85% of them singletons. The specimen was blood, collected from a patient whose treatment included radiotherapy and nephrectomy. These receptors were collected from a man in his sixties with renal cell carcinoma. The CDR3 runs from the conserved cysteine through the conserved F or W. A D gene is named only where the DNA matches it firmly. Expanded clones are given a class, and other clones once, few, many or no size at all.

TGCAGCGTTGAAGATGGGTCGGGGGAAGCTTTCTTT,CSVEDGSGEAFF,TRBV29-1,-,TRBJ1-1,-
TGTGCCGCAGGGGGCCCAGATACGCAGTATTTT,CAAGGPDTQYF,TRBV6-5,-,TRBJ2-3,TRBD1
TGTGCCAGTAGTATCCCCGGGGACAGGATCTATGGCTACACCTTC,CASSIPGDRIYGYTF,TRBV19,-,TRBJ1-2,TRBD1
TGCGCCAGCAGTGCCGGGACTAGGGGCACAGATACGCAGTATTTT,CASSAGTRGTDTQYF,TRBV10-1,once,TRBJ2-3,TRBD2
TGTGCCAGCAGCTTAGGCGGGAACACCGGGGAGCTGTTTTTT,CASSLGGNTGELFF,TRBV7-2,-,TRBJ2-2,-
TGTGCCAGCAGACCCGGACCTCGGGGGACCCAGTACTTC,CASRPGPRGTQYF,TRBV2,few,TRBJ2-5,-
TGCGCCAGCAGCAGGATCGGGACAGGGGGTAAAAGAAACACCATATATTTT,CASSRIGTGGKRNTIYF,TRBV5-1,-,TRBJ1-3,TRBD1
TGTGCCAGCAGTCTACAGCCCTCCTACGAGCAGTACTTC,CASSLQPSYEQYF,TRBV27,-,TRBJ2-7,-
TGTGCCTGGAGTGAGGGGGGTAACACTGAAGCTTTCTTT,CAWSEGGNTEAFF,TRBV30,-,TRBJ1-1,-
TGTGCCAGCAGCGCCTCGACTAGCGGGAGCACAGATACGCAGTATTTT,CASSASTSGSTDTQYF,TRBV9,-,TRBJ2-3,TRBD2
TGTGCCAGCAGTACCGACAGGTACTCCTCCTACGAGCAGTACTTC,CASSTDRYSSYEQYF,TRBV2,-,TRBJ2-7,-
TGTGCCAGCAGTTCCCTTAGGGACAGGGCTGCAAACACTGAAGCTTTCTTT,CASSSLRDRAANTEAFF,TRBV28,-,TRBJ1-1,TRBD1
TGTGCCAGCAGTTACGAGCTAGCGGGAGCCAAAAACATTCAGTACTTC,CASSYELAGAKNIQYF,TRBV6-6,-,TRBJ2-4,TRBD2
TGTGCCAGCAGCCTAGCGACGACACTAGGCTACAATGAGCAGTTCTTC,CASSLATTLGYNEQFF,TRBV11-3,-,TRBJ2-1,-
TGTGCCAGCAGGGAATCAGTGTTACGCGGTTACGAGCAGTACTTC,CASRESVLRGYEQYF,TRBV6-5,-,TRBJ2-7,-
TGTGCCACGGGATTGGTGCGGGATCAAGAGACCCAGTACTTC,CATGLVRDQETQYF,TRBV10-3,-,TRBJ2-5,-
TGTGCCAGTACCACATCCCCGGCAGGGCAGGCTGAAGCTTTCTTT,CASTTSPAGQAEAFF,TRBV19,-,TRBJ1-1,-
TGTGCCAGCAGCGTACCGGGAACGAACACCGGGGAGCTGTTTTTT,CASSVPGTNTGELFF,TRBV14,-,TRBJ2-2,-
TGTGCCAGCAGTTTACTAGCGGGTCTGTCCTACAATGAGCAGTTCTTC,CASSLLAGLSYNEQFF,TRBV28,-,TRBJ2-1,TRBD2
TGTGCCAGCAGTCCCAGACTAGCGGGAGGGAGCGATACGCAGTATTTT,CASSPRLAGGSDTQYF,TRBV28,-,TRBJ2-3,TRBD2
TGTGCCAGCAGCCAAGAGGCGGGAGGGCCTTCCTACAATGAGCAGTTCTTC,CASSQEAGGPSYNEQFF,TRBV4-2,once,TRBJ2-1,TRBD2
TGTGCCAGCAGTGAAGCCCCGACGGAGGGGGCCGTTTCCTTC,CASSEAPTEGAVSF,TRBV2,few,TRBJ1-2,TRBD1
TGTGCCAGCAGCTTAGCGGGGGGTTATAGCAATCAGCCCCAGCATTTT,CASSLAGGYSNQPQHF,TRBV7-6,once,TRBJ1-5,-
TGCAGCGTTGGGGACAGGGACAATCAGCCCCAGCATTTT,CSVGDRDNQPQHF,TRBV29-1,-,TRBJ1-5,TRBD1
TGCGCCAGCAGTGCCAGGTCGAACACCGGGGAGCTGTTTTTT,CASSARSNTGELFF,TRBV10-1,-,TRBJ2-2,-
TGTGCCAGCAGTTCTGTTTTGAGCGCTGAAGCTTTCTTT,CASSSVLSAEAFF,TRBV6-4,-,TRBJ1-1,-
TGTGCCAGCAGCCAAGAGGGGGGGACTAGCGGCGAGACCCAGTACTTC,CASSQEGGTSGETQYF,TRBV4-2,-,TRBJ2-5,TRBD2
TGTGCCAGCAGCACCAGGGTCTGGAACACTGAAGCTTTCTTT,CASSTRVWNTEAFF,TRBV6-5,-,TRBJ1-1,-
TGTGCCAGCAGCCCCCCACTAGCGGGAGAGTGGGACTACGAGCAGTACTTC,CASSPPLAGEWDYEQYF,TRBV7-8,-,TRBJ2-7,TRBD2
TGTGCCAGCACCCAGTGGGACTCAGGGGAGACCCAGTACTTC,CASTQWDSGETQYF,TRBV7-2,once,TRBJ2-5,-
TGTGCCAGCAGCTTAGCAGGAACGGCGAACTATGGCTACACCTTC,CASSLAGTANYGYTF,TRBV7-2,few,TRBJ1-2,-
TGCGCCAGCAGCTTGGATCTAGCGGTAAACAATGAGCAGTTCTTC,CASSLDLAVNNEQFF,TRBV5-1,-,TRBJ2-1,TRBD2
TGTGCCAGCTCACCACCGGGCCAACCGTACAATGAGCAGTTCTTC,CASSPPGQPYNEQFF,TRBV18,-,TRBJ2-1,-
TGCGCCAGCAGCCGAGACAGGGCAGGGGATGGAAACACCATATATTTT,CASSRDRAGDGNTIYF,TRBV4-1,-,TRBJ1-3,TRBD1
TGTGCCAGCTCCCGGGGCGAGGGGGAAAAACTGTTTTTT,CASSRGEGEKLFF,TRBV9,-,TRBJ1-4,-
TGTGCCAGCAGTTCCCGGGCCTACGAGCAGTACTTC,CASSSRAYEQYF,TRBV27,-,TRBJ2-7,-
TGCGCCAGCAGCCCGACAGGGGGCAATCAGCCCCAGCATTTT,CASSPTGGNQPQHF,TRBV5-1,-,TRBJ1-5,TRBD1
TGCGCCAGCAGCCAGTCTCGGAATCAGCCCCAGCATTTT,CASSQSRNQPQHF,TRBV4-1,few,TRBJ1-5,-
TGCGCCAGCAGCCCATACAGGGTGGGTCACGAGCAGTACTTC,CASSPYRVGHEQYF,TRBV5-1,-,TRBJ2-7,-
TGTGCCAGCAGTCCCTCAGGGAGTTACTATGGCTACACCTTC,CASSPSGSYYGYTF,TRBV27,-,TRBJ1-2,-
TGTGCCAGCAGCCCGGGCCTAGTGATTGAGCAGTTCTTC,CASSPGLVIEQFF,TRBV7-2,-,TRBJ2-1,-
TGCAGTGGAGTGATATCAGATACGCAGTATTTT,CSGVISDTQYF,TRBV20-1,-,TRBJ2-3,-
TGCGCCAGCAGCCAAGGCCCTAGCGGGGCACCGAACACCGGGGAGCTGTTTTTT,CASSQGPSGAPNTGELFF,TRBV4-3,-,TRBJ2-2,TRBD2
TGTGCCAGCAGCTTATGGCCTACGCGGCGGGACCAAGAGACCCAGTACTTC,CASSLWPTRRDQETQYF,TRBV11-2,-,TRBJ2-5,-
TGTGCCAGCAGCTTTCTCCTAGCGGGAGGGCGACCGGAGACCCAGTACTTC,CASSFLLAGGRPETQYF,TRBV11-1,-,TRBJ2-5,TRBD2
TGCGCCAGCAGCCAAGAGCGGGATAGCGCAGATACGCAGTATTTT,CASSQERDSADTQYF,TRBV4-3,-,TRBJ2-3,-
TGTGCCAGCAGTGAAGCGCTTCTTGGGATCTTC,CASSEALLGIF,TRBV2,-,TRBJ2-1,-
TGTGCCAGCAGTCAACTAGGCGGGCAACGGGAGCAGTACTTC,CASSQLGGQREQYF,TRBV27,-,TRBJ2-7,-
TGTGCCAGTCGCCCTGGACTAGCGGGACCATACGAGCAGTACTTC,CASRPGLAGPYEQYF,TRBV19,-,TRBJ2-7,TRBD2
TGCGCCAGCAGCCAGTTGACAGAAGTCTATGGCTACACCTTC,CASSQLTEVYGYTF,TRBV4-1,-,TRBJ1-2,-
TGTGCCAGCAGCCCAGGACCCAGCTCCTACGAGCAGTACTTC,CASSPGPSSYEQYF,TRBV11-3,-,TRBJ2-7,-
TGTGCCAGCAGTTCCCCTCTCGCGAGCGGGAGGGGTTTTAGCACAGATACGCAGTATTTT,CASSSPLASGRGFSTDTQYF,TRBV6-7,-,TRBJ2-3,TRBD2
TGTGCCAGCAGTGTACAGGGGCCCTACAATGAGCAGTTCTTC,CASSVQGPYNEQFF,TRBV6-1,-,TRBJ2-1,TRBD1
TGTGCCAGCTCCCCGGGACTAGGAGGTTCCTACGAGCAGTACTTC,CASSPGLGGSYEQYF,TRBV18,once,TRBJ2-7,TRBD2
TGTGCCAGTAGTATGGACAGGGGGCGAACTGAAGCTTTCTTT,CASSMDRGRTEAFF,TRBV19,-,TRBJ1-1,TRBD1